The 32 T cell receptor beta chains presented below share a single source sample, sequenced in a study of PD-1 blockade in classical Hodgkin lymphoma. TCRdb's table, derived via immunoSEQ multiplex PCR, lists solely in-frame clones and lacks some. Of around 25,000 clones in the sample, 67% were seen once. Brentuximab vedotin exposure varied, and every patient relapsed after autologous stem cell transplantation. The sample consisted of peripheral blood mononuclear cells (PBMCs), taken before the second cycle of nivolumab. The receptor set was obtained from a human donor with classical Hodgkin lymphoma.

The rearrangement uses TRBV30 and TRBJ1-5; no clear D. This CDR3 has 15 residues. V was pared by 3 bases and J by 9 bases, with 21 bases between. Germline CDR1 reads GTSNPN; CDR2 reads SVGIG (reference sequence). CDR3 in amino acids: CAWSEKGYDFPPQHF. The CDR3 nucleotides are TGTGCCTGGAGCGAGAAAGGGTACGATTTTCCGCCCCAGCATTTT.

The chain uses TRBV27 and TRBJ2-5; D not certain. V was trimmed by 5 bases and J by 0 bases, leaving 13 bases between them. The CDR3 has 15 amino acids. The germline CDR1 and CDR2 sequences are MNHEY and SMNVEV (reference sequence). CDR3: CASSPLQLYQETQYF. In DNA form, the CDR3 reads TGTGCCAGCAGTCCCCTCCAATTGTACCAAGAGACCCAGTACTTC.

J is TRBJ1-1 and V is TRBV7-2, with D perhaps TRBD1 (5 bases). The CDR3 runs to 12 residues. V lost 5 bases to trimming and J lost 11 bases, with 15 bases between them. The V gene's germline CDR1 is SGHTA and CDR2 FQGNSA. The CDR3 reads CASSGDSHQAFF. CDR3 bases: TGTGCCAGCAGCGGAGACAGCCACCAGGCTTTCTTT.

In nucleotides, the CDR3 is TGTGCCAGCAGCCAAGTAGCGGGGTTTGATACGCAGTATTTT. Translation gives CASSQVAGFDTQYF. This chain joins TRBV7-7 and TRBJ2-3; TRBD2 agrees at 8 bases. Germline V lookup: CDR1 SSHAT, CDR2 FNYEAQ (reference sequence). V was pared by 5 bases and J by 6 bases, with 7 bases of the junction left unmatched. CDR3 size: 14 residues.

This clone was observed a handful of times. V usage is TRBV28 and J usage is TRBJ1-4; D might be TRBD1 (6 bases). V dropped 3 bases and J dropped 4 bases, with 15 bases sitting between them. The germline V gene has CDR1 MDHEN and CDR2 SYDVKM. The CDR3 spans 16 residues. Here the CDR3 reads CASSFLDQGLNEKLFF. CDR3 nucleotides: TGTGCCAGCAGTTTTTTGGACCAGGGGCTTAATGAAAAACTGTTTTTT.

This clone came up a few times. V is TRBV4-3 and J is TRBJ1-1; maybe TRBD1 (5 bases). The CDR3 spans 15 residues. CDR1 LGHNA and CDR2 YSLEER come from the germline V gene. V shed 5 bases and J shed 0 bases, with 13 bases lying between them. The CDR3 region is CASSVAGGLNTEAFF. The CDR3 DNA sequence: TGCGCCAGCAGCGTAGCCGGGGGATTGAACACTGAAGCTTTCTTT.

The chain links TRBV10-2 to TRBJ2-3; 7 bases fit TRBD2. CDR3 length: 19 amino acids. The junction had 21 bases not matched to a gene; V was cut back by 9 bases and J by 0 bases. Germline values: CDR1 WSHSY, CDR2 SAAADI. In DNA, the CDR3 is TGCGCCAGTGTCCCAGCCCTAGCGGATGATATCGCTAGCACAGATACGCAGTATTTT. Translating it yields CASVPALADDIASTDTQYF.

The V call is TRBV7-6, the J call TRBJ2-2; D not certain. V was clipped by 5 bases and J by 5 bases, with 15 bases between them. Germline CDR1 SGHVS, CDR2 FNYEAQ. The CDR3 loop spans 15 amino acids. The CDR3 loop reads CASSLSPGRTGELFF. CDR3 coding DNA: TGTGCCAGCAGCCTCAGTCCCGGGCGGACCGGGGAGCTGTTTTTT.

The V gene is TRBV27, the J gene TRBJ1-2; D unresolved. The germline gives CDR1 MNHEY, CDR2 SMNVEV (reference sequence). Trimming stripped 5 bases from V and 1 base from J, with 5 bases between. This CDR3 is built from 12 residues. CDR3 sequence reads: CASSLLNYGYTF. CDR3 in DNA: TGTGCCAGCAGTCTCCTTAACTATGGCTACACCTTC.

The chain employs TRBV28 and TRBJ1-1; 7 nucleotides line up with TRBD1. The V gene end was trimmed by 4 bases and the J gene end by 4 bases; junction bases not matched to a gene: 6. Germline V gene data show CDR1 as MDHEN and CDR2 as SYDVKM. The CDR3 totals 14 residues. The CDR3 DNA sequence: TGTGCCAGCAGTTCCCACTCAGGGGGCACTGAAGCTTTCTTT. Protein sequence: CASSSHSGGTEAFF.

The chain joins TRBV30 to TRBJ2-7; TRBD1 agrees at 9 bases. This CDR3 spans 14 amino acids. J was trimmed by 3 bases and V by 3 bases; bases with no gene match: 6. Germline-derived CDR1 and CDR2 are GTSNPN and SVGIG (reference sequence). The CDR3, as DNA: TGTGCCTGGAGCCGGGACAGGGTACGCTACGAGCAGTACTTC. Its protein product is CAWSRDRVRYEQYF.

The chain joins TRBV7-2 to TRBJ1-3; D ambiguous. Between the trimmed V and J ends, which lost 5 bases and 7 bases, there was a span of 15 bases. CDR1 and CDR2 from the germline V gene are SGHTA and FQGNSA. The CDR3 covers 14 residues. The DNA of the CDR3 is TGTGCCAGCAGCCGCCTATTCTTCAGCAACACCATATATTTT. Its protein is CASSRLFFSNTIYF.

This clone turned up a few times. The genes are TRBV7-2 and TRBJ1-2, with D maybe TRBD1 (5 bases). Germline CDR1 and CDR2: SGHTA and FQGNSA. The length of the CDR3 is 13 residues. V lost 3 bases and J 14 bases, leaving 19 bases between the germline ends. The CDR3 coding sequence is TGTGCCAGCAGCTTGGAGGGACGGATCCTCGGGACCTTC. Protein: CASSLEGRILGTF.

This clone was found once. This sequence joins TRBV2 and TRBJ2-2; D ambiguous. This CDR3 spans 13 amino acids. The V and J ends lost 2 bases and 7 bases respectively, with 8 bases between them. CDR1 is SNHLY, CDR2 FYNNEI, per germline. CDR3 bases: TGTGCCAGCAGTGAACAATACGTCGGGGAGCTGTTTTTT. Encoded protein: CASSEQYVGELFF.

The genes are TRBV6-5 and TRBJ1-1; 8 nucleotides align to TRBD1. The CDR3 length is 14 residues. Losses at the gene ends were 8 bases for V and 5 bases for J; bases not matched to a gene: 10. The germline V gene encodes CDR1 MNHEY and CDR2 SVGAGI. CDR3 DNA: TGTGCCAGCGGCATAGGACAGGGAAGGACTGAAGCTTTCTTT. This encodes CASGIGQGRTEAFF.

This chain joins TRBV6-5 and TRBJ1-2; TRBD1 matches 9 bases. The trim removed 6 bases at V and 6 bases at J, leaving 8 bases unmatched. The CDR3 is 14 amino acids. Germline assignment: CDR1 MNHEY and CDR2 SVGAGI. CDR3 DNA sequence: TGTGCCAGCAGCCCCAACAGGGGGCAGAATGGCTACACCTTC. Translated, it gives CASSPNRGQNGYTF.

This chain joins TRBV19 and TRBJ1-2; no clear D. CDR1 is LNHDA, CDR2 SQIVND, per germline (reference sequence). The CDR3 is 14 residues long. V gave up 2 bases and J gave up 4 bases, with 11 bases separating them. For the CDR3, the DNA is TGTGCCAGTAGTATAAAGACGGAATTCTATGGCTACACCTTC. Its translation is CASSIKTEFYGYTF. The full variable domain, with the rest looked up from reference TRBV19 and TRBJ1-2, is DGGITQSPKYLFRKEGQNVTLSCEQNLNHDAMYWYRQDPGQGLRLIYYSQIVNDFQKGDIAEGYSVSREKKESFPLTVTSAQKNPTAFYLCASSIKTEFYGYTFGSGTRLTVV.

The chain is built from TRBV7-9 and TRBJ2-7; D gene uncertain. The length of the CDR3 is 16 residues. The V gene lost 5 bases and the J gene lost 0 bases, with 17 bases spanning the gap. Germline CDR1 reads SEHNR; CDR2 reads FQNEAQ (reference sequence). The CDR3, as DNA: TGTGCCAGCAGCCCGCCAAGGGCGGCGAGCTCCTACGAGCAGTACTTC. Protein product: CASSPPRAASSYEQYF.

This clone was found a few times. The chain combines TRBV7-2 with TRBJ2-7, with TRBD2 as a possible D gene (6 bases). V lost 0 bases and J 3 bases, leaving 12 bases between the germline ends. There are 15 residues in the CDR3. Germline V gene lookup returns CDR1 SGHTA and CDR2 FQGNSA. CDR3 nucleotides: TGTGCCAGCAGCTTAGCGCCCGGGAGCTTCTACGAGCAGTACTTC. Protein product: CASSLAPGSFYEQYF.

This clone has more than one count but fewer than ten. This rearrangement joins TRBV7-6 to TRBJ1-5; the D is unclear. Germline V lookup: CDR1 SGHVS, CDR2 FNYEAQ. The CDR3 contains 15 residues. Trimming stripped 1 base from V and 2 bases from J, with 9 bases between. CDR3 nucleotides: TGTGCCAGCAGCTTAGGCGATAAGGGCAATCAGCCCCAGCATTTT. Translated: CASSLGDKGNQPQHF.

The chain joins TRBV5-6 to TRBJ1-2, with D hard to call. The V end lost 0 bases, the J end lost 5 bases, and 11 bases lay between the germline ends. CDR1 is SGHDT, CDR2 YYEEEE, per germline. The CDR3 is 14 residues long. The CDR3 nucleotides read TGTGCCAGCAGCTTGGAGCCAGGTCCTTATGGCTACACCTTC. This encodes CASSLEPGPYGYTF. The full variable domain, with the rest looked up from reference TRBV5-6 and TRBJ1-2, is DAGVTQSPTHLIKTRGQQVTLRCSPKSGHDTVSWYQQALGQGPQFIFQYYEEEERQRGNFPDRFSGHQFPNYSSELNVNALLLGDSALYLCASSLEPGPYGYTFGSGTRLTVV.

This chain uses TRBV2 with TRBJ1-4; TRBD1 aligns across 7 bases. The CDR3 is 14 residues long. Trimming removed 7 bases from V and 7 bases from J; junction bases left unmatched: 9. CDR1 is SNHLY and CDR2 is FYNNEI in the germline V gene. This chain's CDR3 is CASTLDRESEKLFF. The CDR3 DNA is TGTGCCAGCACCCTAGACAGGGAGTCTGAAAAACTGTTTTTT.

The chain is built from TRBV5-3 and TRBJ1-5; TRBD1 agrees at 7 bases. TRBV5-3 is known as an ORF, though its function is uncertain. The CDR3 extends over 17 amino acids. Trimming cost V 7 bases and J 0 bases; bases outside gene matches: 13. DNA of the CDR3: TGTGCCAGAGATCCGAGGGACAGCCGAGGTAGCAATCAGCCCCAGCATTTT. It translates to CARDPRDSRGSNQPQHF.

The chain has TRBV5-1 and TRBJ2-3; D is ambiguous. The length of the CDR3 is 17 residues. Between the trimmed V and J ends, which lost 1 base and 0 bases, there was a span of 15 bases. In germline, CDR1 is SGHRS, CDR2 YFSETQ. The CDR3 protein is CASSLFWVQTSTDTQYF. The CDR3 DNA is TGCGCCAGCAGCTTGTTTTGGGTCCAGACTAGCACAGATACGCAGTATTTT.

This clone has just one count. The chain recombines TRBV27 with TRBJ2-3; no reliable D call. CDR1 MNHEY and CDR2 SMNVEV come from the germline V gene (reference sequence). The CDR3 runs 14 residues. Deletions cut 6 bases from V and 6 bases from J, with 16 bases between. CDR3 sequence (DNA): TGTGCCAGCAGCTTGAATCTGCTGGGGGATACGCAGTATTTT. Translating it yields CASSLNLLGDTQYF.

This clone was counted only a few times. This rearrangement joins TRBV7-9 to TRBJ2-2; weak D call: TRBD1 (5 bases). The germline CDR1 and CDR2 sequences are SEHNR and FQNEAQ (reference sequence). V lost 1 base and J 3 bases, leaving 9 bases between the germline ends. This CDR3 comprises 15 residues. This chain's CDR3 is CASSLVDTYTGELFF. The CDR3 DNA follows: TGTGCCAGCAGCTTAGTGGACACCTACACCGGGGAGCTGTTTTTT.

V usage is TRBV9 and J usage is TRBJ2-1; the D gene is possibly TRBD1 (5 bases). The CDR3 has 12 residues. Germline V gene data show CDR1 as SGDLS and CDR2 as YYNGEE. Trimming took off 3 bases at V and 16 bases at J, with 17 bases between the two ends. The CDR3: CASSAQGVEPFF. The CDR3 DNA reads as TGTGCCAGCAGCGCGCAGGGTGTCGAGCCTTTCTTC.

Points on this clone: The sample holds other DNA sequences that translate to the same CDR3. The gene calls are TRBV4-3 and TRBJ2-3; 13 bases match TRBD2. CDR1 and CDR2 from the germline V gene are LGHNA and YSLEER. There are 17 residues in the CDR3. V dropped 0 bases and J dropped 2; count of bases not matched to a gene: 2. CDR3 loop: CASSQEGLAGFTDTQYF. DNA for the CDR3: TGCGCCAGCAGCCAAGAGGGACTAGCGGGATTCACAGATACGCAGTATTTT.

This clone has just one count. The junction departs from germline at one end; a sequencing error may be responsible. The CDR3 spells CTSSAWDRGQNTIYF. CDR3 nucleotide sequence: TGTACCAGCAGCGCCTGGGACAGGGGGCAGAACACCATATATTTT. This chain joins TRBV11-2 and TRBJ1-3; 12 bases map to TRBD1. The CDR3 loop spans 15 amino acids. Germline CDR1 reads SGHAT; CDR2 reads FQNNGV.

V is TRBV19 and J is TRBJ1-6; D possibly corresponds to TRBD1 (5 bases). V gave up 5 bases and J gave up 5 bases, with 16 bases separating them. In germline, CDR1 is LNHDA, CDR2 SQIVND (reference sequence). The CDR3 is made up of 16 amino acids. CDR3 nucleotide sequence: TGTGCCAGTAGTTCCCCCGGGACGTTGGATAATTCACCCCTCCACTTT. Protein: CASSSPGTLDNSPLHF.

In this sample, this clone turned up a few times. CDR3 residues: CSVRLAGYEQYF. The CDR3 DNA follows: TGCAGCGTTCGGCTAGCGGGCTACGAGCAGTACTTC. The chain recombines TRBV29-1 with TRBJ2-7, with 8 nucleotides matching TRBD2. CDR1 and CDR2 from the germline V gene are SQVTM and ANQGSEA. J gave up 3 bases and V 5 bases, and 3 bases lay outside the gene matches. The CDR3 spans 12 residues.

The rearrangement uses TRBV4-1 and TRBJ2-3; D is unresolved. V was cut by 2 bases and J by 4 bases, with 16 bases left in between. Germline CDR1 and CDR2: MGHRA and YSYEKL. CDR3 size: 16 residues. CDR3 in amino acids: CASSQSSEPEADTQYF. In DNA form, the CDR3 reads TGCGCCAGCAGCCAATCCAGCGAGCCCGAGGCAGATACGCAGTATTTT.